A single sample is the source of the 27 T cell receptor beta chains below, sequenced in a study of T cell responses to AZD1222 COVID-19 vaccine. Clones were sequenced by immunoSEQ multiplex PCR, and TCRdb holds only the in-frame ones, with some missing. The top ten clones hold roughly 5% of a sample with 150,000 to 200,000 clones, approximately 94% of them seen once. The sequenced sample was peripheral blood, obtained 28 days after the second AZD1222 dose. Receptors originate from an adult who received the AZD1222 COVID-19 vaccine.

The V and J genes are TRBV14 and TRBJ2-4, with D unresolved. Germline values: CDR1 SGHDN, CDR2 FVKESK. Trimming left V 1 base short and J 13 bases short, with 8 bases between. The CDR3 covers 11 residues. The CDR3 sequence: CASSQGVLQYF. CDR3 DNA: TGTGCCAGCAGCCAAGGGGTTCTGCAGTACTTC.

This clone is a singleton in its sample. Germline is not matched at one junction end, which may reflect a read error. This sequence joins TRBV6-5 and TRBJ1-1; TRBD1 might be the D (5 bases). The CDR3 is 12 residues long. Germline assignment: CDR1 MNHEY and CDR2 SVGAGI. CDR3 in DNA: TGCGGTCTGACAGTTTTGAACACTGAAGCTTTCTTT. Protein product: CGLTVLNTEAFF.

The chain uses TRBV2 and TRBJ1-3; D call uncertain. The V end lost 2 bases, the J end lost 0 bases, and 11 bases lay between the germline ends. The CDR3 has 16 residues. Germline CDR1 SNHLY, CDR2 FYNNEI. This CDR3 is CASSERRLYSGNTIYF. DNA of the CDR3: TGTGCCAGCAGTGAAAGGCGGCTTTACTCTGGAAACACCATATATTTT.

CDR3 DNA sequence: TGTGCCAGCAGCTCACAAGGAAATGGCTACACCTTC. Its protein product is CASSSQGNGYTF. The chain has TRBV5-5 and TRBJ1-2, with no clear D. Trimming pared 3 bases from V and 6 bases from J, leaving 9 bases between. In germline, CDR1 is SGHKS, CDR2 YYEKEE (reference sequence). The CDR3 sequence is 12 residues long.

This chain uses TRBV7-2 with TRBJ2-1; D ambiguous. The germline gives CDR1 SGHTA, CDR2 FQGNSA. V was cut by 3 bases and J by 2 bases, with 11 bases left in between. The CDR3 length is 15 residues. The CDR3 reads CASSFGPAPYNEQFF. CDR3 nucleotides: TGTGCCAGCAGCTTTGGACCTGCACCCTACAATGAGCAGTTCTTC.

This chain uses TRBV7-2 with TRBJ1-6, with 7 bases lining up with TRBD1. V was clipped by 9 bases and J by 10 bases; unmatched bases: 6. Germline CDR1 reads SGHTA; CDR2 reads FQGNSA. The CDR3 contains 12 residues. The CDR3 here is CASSQGRSPLHF. In DNA form, the CDR3 reads TGTGCCAGTTCACAGGGGCGGTCACCCCTCCACTTT.

The chain uses TRBV7-8 and TRBJ2-7, with a possible D match to TRBD2 (6 bases). CDR1 and CDR2 from the germline V gene are SGHVS and FQNEAQ. Trimming cost V 5 bases and J 6 bases, with 17 bases left between them. CDR3 size: 14 residues. CDR3: CASSPFPGASEQYF. In DNA, the CDR3 is TGTGCCAGCAGCCCTTTTCCGGGAGCGAGCGAGCAGTACTTC.

This chain's CDR3 is CASSQDHGAGGSYNEQFF. CDR3 coding DNA: TGCGCCAGCAGCCAAGATCATGGAGCGGGAGGCTCCTACAATGAGCAGTTCTTC. This chain uses TRBV4-1 with TRBJ2-1, with TRBD2 matching over 9 bases. CDR1 and CDR2 from the germline V gene are MGHRA and YSYEKL. The length of the CDR3 is 18 residues. Unmatched junction bases numbered 6, after V lost 0 bases and J lost 0 bases.

The chain carries TRBV2 and TRBJ2-6; the match to TRBD1 covers 10 bases. The CDR3 runs to 16 residues. V trimming: 8 bases; J trimming: 0 bases; junction bases outside the gene matches: 4. Per germline, CDR1 SNHLY and CDR2 FYNNEI. The DNA for the CDR3 is TGTGCCAGCTCCCGGGACAGGGGCTCTGGGGCCAACGTCCTGACTTTC. As protein: CASSRDRGSGANVLTF.

The V call is TRBV6-5, the J call TRBJ1-2; TRBD1 matches at 8 bases. V was pared by 4 bases and J by 4 bases, with 2 bases of the junction left unmatched. From germline, CDR1 is MNHEY and CDR2 SVGAGI. There are 13 residues in the CDR3. The DNA for the CDR3 is TGTGCCAGCAGTTTGACAGGGGTCTATGGCTACACCTTC. It encodes CASSLTGVYGYTF.

V gene TRBV29-1 combines with J gene TRBJ1-1, with TRBD1 matching 7 bases. Per germline, CDR1 SQVTM and CDR2 ANQGSEA. CDR3 length equals 14 residues. J lost 1 base, V lost 7 bases, and 9 bases had no gene match. For the CDR3, the DNA is TGCAGCGCCCCCAGGGGGGGGTCGAACACTGAAGCTTTCTTT. Protein product: CSAPRGGSNTEAFF.

The V gene is TRBV6-2 or TRBV6-3, the J gene TRBJ1-4; D is possibly TRBD1 (5 bases). The CDR3 consists of 19 residues. Germline-derived CDR1 and CDR2 are MNHEY and SVGEGT. V was shortened by 0 bases and J by 3 bases, with 20 bases between the two germline ends. The CDR3 coding sequence is TGTGCCAGCAGTTACTCGCCAGGGCACCACTGGGCGGCTAATGAAAAACTGTTTTTT. Amino acid sequence: CASSYSPGHHWAANEKLFF.

V usage is TRBV19 and J usage is TRBJ2-2; D not certain. The CDR3 length is 13 residues. Trimming pared 2 bases from V and 7 bases from J, leaving 8 bases between. CDR1 and CDR2 from the germline V gene are LNHDA and SQIVND (reference sequence). In DNA form, the CDR3 reads TGTGCCAGTAGTATACGGGTTCACGGGGAGCTGTTTTTT. Translating it yields CASSIRVHGELFF.

The CDR3 coding sequence is TGTGCCAGCAGCCCCGGACTGAGAGATTATCAGCCCCAGCATTTT. It specifies CASSPGLRDYQPQHF. The chain joins TRBV28 to TRBJ1-5; D is uncertain. The V end was cut by 6 bases, the J end by 5 bases, with 17 bases between. This CDR3 region has 15 residues. Germline V CDR1 and CDR2: MDHEN, SYDVKM.

The chain combines TRBV24-1 with TRBJ2-2, with D perhaps TRBD1 (7 bases). The CDR3 covers 17 residues. The germline CDR1 and CDR2 sequences are KGHDR and SFDVKD. The germline V and J ends were trimmed by 4 bases and 0 bases, with 14 bases remaining between them. The CDR3 DNA is TGTGCCACCAGTGAACCTCGCGGGACAGCGAACACCGGGGAGCTGTTTTTT. This codes for CATSEPRGTANTGELFF.

The chain recombines TRBV2 with TRBJ1-5; TRBD1 aligns across 10 bases. Per the germline V gene, CDR1 is SNHLY and CDR2 is FYNNEI. V lost 3 bases to trimming and J lost 11 bases; unmatched junction nucleotides: 7. This CDR3 comprises 14 residues. CDR3 bases: TGTGCCAGCAGTGATGGGACAGGGGCCTCGGCCCAGCATTTT. Translated, it gives CASSDGTGASAQHF. Variable domain in full (rest from reference TRBV2 and TRBJ1-5): EPEVTQTPSHQVTQMGQEVILRCVPISNHLYFYWYRQILGQKVEFLVSFYNNEISEKSEIFDDQFSVERPDGSNFTLKIRSTKLEDSAMYFCASSDGTGASAQHFGDGTRLSIL.

Points on this clone: Other DNA sequences within the sample encode an identical CDR3. The genes are TRBV2 and TRBJ1-1; D not resolved. The CDR3 consists of 13 residues. Trimming left V 4 bases short and J 1 base short, with 7 bases between. Germline V gives CDR1 SNHLY, CDR2 FYNNEI. CDR3 amino acids: CASSADKNTEAFF. The CDR3 DNA follows: TGTGCCAGCAGTGCTGACAAGAACACTGAAGCTTTCTTT. Variable domain in full (rest from reference TRBV2 and TRBJ1-1): EPEVTQTPSHQVTQMGQEVILRCVPISNHLYFYWYRQILGQKVEFLVSFYNNEISEKSEIFDDQFSVERPDGSNFTLKIRSTKLEDSAMYFCASSADKNTEAFFGQGTRLTVV.

The V gene is TRBV25-1, the J gene TRBJ1-6, with a possible D match to TRBD1 (5 bases). V lost 5 bases and J lost 4, with 9 bases in between. CDR1 and CDR2 (germline): MGHDK, SYGVNS. This CDR3 has 14 residues. The DNA of the CDR3 is TGTGCCAGCAGTTTCAGGGAGTATAATTCACCCCTCCACTTT. Residues: CASSFREYNSPLHF.

This chain joins TRBV5-1 and TRBJ2-7; 9 nucleotides match TRBD1. This CDR3 comprises 15 residues. From germline, CDR1 is SGHRS and CDR2 YFSETQ. Trimming at V came to 4 bases and at J to 0 bases, leaving 5 bases not matched to a gene. The CDR3 here is CASSAGQGFSYEQYF. The CDR3 bases are TGCGCCAGCAGCGCCGGACAGGGGTTCTCCTACGAGCAGTACTTC.

The rearrangement joins TRBV7-9 to TRBJ2-7; the match to TRBD1 covers 7 bases. The germline V gene has CDR1 SEHNR and CDR2 FQNEAQ (reference sequence). With V trimmed by 0 bases and J by 2 bases, 7 bases remained unmatched. The CDR3 is 16 amino acids. The CDR3 DNA follows: TGTGCCAGCAGCTTAGCCGGACAGGCCTCCCCCTACGAGCAGTACTTC. Translation gives CASSLAGQASPYEQYF.

The chain has TRBV24-1 and TRBJ1-6; TRBD1 might be the D (5 bases). Germline-derived CDR1 and CDR2 are KGHDR and SFDVKD. This CDR3 is 15 amino acids long. Trimming stripped 6 bases from V and 7 bases from J, with 15 bases between. In nucleotides, the CDR3 is TGTGCCACCAGTCGGGGCGGATCTAGCAATTCACCCCTCCACTTT. Protein sequence: CATSRGGSSNSPLHF.

V usage is TRBV27 and J usage is TRBJ2-5, with 11 bases lining up with TRBD1. Trimming took 5 bases from V and 5 from J; bases not matched to a gene: 7. Germline V lookup: CDR1 MNHEY, CDR2 SMNVEV (reference sequence). The CDR3 is 15 residues long. This CDR3 reads CASSPWTGGGETQYF. CDR3 nucleotide sequence: TGTGCCAGCAGTCCCTGGACAGGGGGCGGGGAGACCCAGTACTTC.

The genes are TRBV27 and TRBJ1-2; tentatively, D is TRBD1 (5 bases). Trimming cost V 1 base and J 8 bases, with 14 bases left between them. Germline V gene sequence: CDR1 MNHEY, CDR2 SMNVEV (reference sequence). The CDR3 spans 14 residues. The chain's CDR3 is CASSLLGREGGYTF. The DNA for the CDR3 is TGTGCCAGCAGTTTATTGGGCAGGGAGGGGGGCTACACCTTC.

CDR3 amino acids: CASSNLAPLSYEQYF. CDR3 coding DNA: TGTGCCAGCAGCAATCTCGCGCCACTCTCCTACGAGCAGTACTTC. This rearrangement joins TRBV5-4 to TRBJ2-7, with no clear D. Germline CDR1 is SGHNT and CDR2 is YYREEE (reference sequence). This CDR3 contains 15 residues. V shed 4 bases and J shed 0 bases, with 14 bases lying between them. The full variable domain, its missing parts supplied by reference TRBV5-4 and TRBJ2-7, is ETGVTQSPTHLIKTRGQQVTLRCSSQSGHNTVSWYQQALGQGPQFIFQYYREEENGRGNFPPRFSGLQFPNYSSELNVNALELDDSALYLCASSNLAPLSYEQYFGPGTRLTVT.

The gene calls are TRBV2 and TRBJ1-1; TRBD1 matches at 7 bases. The germline gives CDR1 SNHLY, CDR2 FYNNEI. This CDR3 spans 14 amino acids. The trim removed 5 bases at V and 4 bases at J, leaving 7 bases unmatched. The DNA for the CDR3 is TGTGCCAGCAGTAGGCAGGGACAGACCACTGAAGCTTTCTTT. Translation: CASSRQGQTTEAFF.

V gene TRBV7-6 combines with J gene TRBJ1-2, with TRBD1 identical over 7 bases. The CDR3 is 16 residues long. J gave up 10 bases and V 0 bases, and 14 bases lay outside the gene matches. In germline, CDR1 is SGHVS, CDR2 FNYEAQ. CDR3 residues: CASSLALGPGGGSYTF. CDR3 coding DNA: TGTGCCAGCAGCTTAGCCCTAGGACCAGGGGGTGGATCCTACACCTTC.

V usage is TRBV27 and J usage is TRBJ2-1; 7 positions match TRBD2. This CDR3 has 15 residues. Germline V lookup: CDR1 MNHEY, CDR2 SMNVEV (reference sequence). The ends lost 2 bases at V and 8 bases at J; junction bases unmatched: 9. The CDR3, as DNA: TGTGCCAGCAGTTTAATACGGGAGGCCCGGTATGAGCAGTTCTTC. Amino acids: CASSLIREARYEQFF.